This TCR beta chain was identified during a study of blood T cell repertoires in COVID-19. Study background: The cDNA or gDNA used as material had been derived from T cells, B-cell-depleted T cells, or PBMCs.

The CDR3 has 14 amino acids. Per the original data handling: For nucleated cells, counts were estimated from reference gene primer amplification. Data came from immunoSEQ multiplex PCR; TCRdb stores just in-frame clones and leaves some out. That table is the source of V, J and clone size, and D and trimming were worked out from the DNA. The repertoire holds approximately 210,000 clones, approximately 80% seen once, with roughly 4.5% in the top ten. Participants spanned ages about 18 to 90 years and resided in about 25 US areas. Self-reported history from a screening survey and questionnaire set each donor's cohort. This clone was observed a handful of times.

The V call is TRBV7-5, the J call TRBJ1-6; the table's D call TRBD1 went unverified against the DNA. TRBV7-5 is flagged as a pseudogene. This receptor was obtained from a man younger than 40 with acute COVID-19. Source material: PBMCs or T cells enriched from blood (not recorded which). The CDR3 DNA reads TGTGTCAGAAGCTTAGGCAGGCTTAAATGGGCCCTCCACTTT. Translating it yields CVRSLGRLKWALHF.